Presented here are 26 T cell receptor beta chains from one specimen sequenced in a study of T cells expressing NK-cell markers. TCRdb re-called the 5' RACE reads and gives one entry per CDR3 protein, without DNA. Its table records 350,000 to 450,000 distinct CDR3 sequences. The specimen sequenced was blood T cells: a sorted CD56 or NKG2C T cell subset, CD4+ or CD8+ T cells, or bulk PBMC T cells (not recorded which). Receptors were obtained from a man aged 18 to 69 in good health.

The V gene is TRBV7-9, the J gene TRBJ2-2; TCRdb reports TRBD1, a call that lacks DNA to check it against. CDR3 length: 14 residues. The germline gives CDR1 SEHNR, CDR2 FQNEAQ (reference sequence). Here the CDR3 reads CASSTLGGTGELFF.

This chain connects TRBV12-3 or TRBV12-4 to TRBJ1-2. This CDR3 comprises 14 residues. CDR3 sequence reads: CASRGPRRAYGYTF.

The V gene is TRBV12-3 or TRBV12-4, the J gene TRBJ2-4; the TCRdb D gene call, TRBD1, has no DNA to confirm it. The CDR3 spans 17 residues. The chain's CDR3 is CASSPLDWEREKNIQYF.

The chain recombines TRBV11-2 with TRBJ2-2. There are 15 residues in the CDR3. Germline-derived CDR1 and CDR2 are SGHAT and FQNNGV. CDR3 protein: CASSLDSANTGELFF. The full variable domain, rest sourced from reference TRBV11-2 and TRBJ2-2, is EAGVAQSPRYKIIEKRQSVAFWCNPISGHATLYWYQQILGQGPKLLIQFQNNGVVDDSQLPKDRFSAERLKGVDSTLKIQPAKLEDSAVYLCASSLDSANTGELFFGEGSRLTVL.

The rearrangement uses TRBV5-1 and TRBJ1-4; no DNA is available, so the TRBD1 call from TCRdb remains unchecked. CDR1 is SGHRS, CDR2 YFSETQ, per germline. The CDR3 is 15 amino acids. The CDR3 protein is CASSFGQGWGEKLFF.

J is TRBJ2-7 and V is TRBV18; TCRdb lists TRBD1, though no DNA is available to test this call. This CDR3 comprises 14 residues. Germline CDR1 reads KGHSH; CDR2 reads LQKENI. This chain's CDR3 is CASSPGTEPYEQYF.

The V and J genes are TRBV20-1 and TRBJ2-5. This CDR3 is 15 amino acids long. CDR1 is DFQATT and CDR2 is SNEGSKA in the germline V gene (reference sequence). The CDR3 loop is CSARDFQFGIETQYF.

The CDR3 spells CAISEGSGGASQYF. This chain uses TRBV10-3 with TRBJ2-7; absent DNA, TCRdb's TRBD2 call cannot be checked. This CDR3 region has 14 residues. Germline loops: CDR1 ENHRY, CDR2 SYGVKD.

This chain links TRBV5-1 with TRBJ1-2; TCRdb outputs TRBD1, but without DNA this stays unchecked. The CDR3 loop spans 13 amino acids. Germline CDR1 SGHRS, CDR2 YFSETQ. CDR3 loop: CASSFGTGYGYTF.

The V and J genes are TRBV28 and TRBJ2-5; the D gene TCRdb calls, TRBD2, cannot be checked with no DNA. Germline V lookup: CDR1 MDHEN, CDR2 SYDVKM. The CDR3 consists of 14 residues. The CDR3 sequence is CASRSGTRVETQYF. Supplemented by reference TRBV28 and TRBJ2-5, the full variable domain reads DVKVTQSSRYLVKRTGEKVFLECVQDMDHENMFWYRQDPGLGLRLIYFSYDVKMKEKGDIPEGYSVSREKKERFSLILESASTNQTSMYLCASRSGTRVETQYFGPGTRLLVL.

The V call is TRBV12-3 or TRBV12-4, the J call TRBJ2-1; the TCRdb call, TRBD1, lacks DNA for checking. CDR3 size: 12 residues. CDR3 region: CASTPLTREQFF.

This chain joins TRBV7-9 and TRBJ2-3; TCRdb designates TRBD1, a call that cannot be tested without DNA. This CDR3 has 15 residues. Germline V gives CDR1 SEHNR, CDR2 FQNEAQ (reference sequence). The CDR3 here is CASSSSRTRADTQYF.

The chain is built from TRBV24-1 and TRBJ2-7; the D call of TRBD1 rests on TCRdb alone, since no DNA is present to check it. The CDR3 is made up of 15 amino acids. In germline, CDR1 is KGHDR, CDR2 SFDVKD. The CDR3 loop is CATSDASGKGYEQYF.

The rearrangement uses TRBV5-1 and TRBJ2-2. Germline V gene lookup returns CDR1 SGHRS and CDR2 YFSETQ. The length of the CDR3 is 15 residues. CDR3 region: CASSFIYENTGELFF. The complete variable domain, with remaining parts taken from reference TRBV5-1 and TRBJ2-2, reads KAGVTQTPRYLIKTRGQQVTLSCSPISGHRSVSWYQQTPGQGLQFLFEYFSETQRNKGNFPGRFSGRQFSNSRSEMNVSTLELGDSALYLCASSFIYENTGELFFGEGSRLTVL.

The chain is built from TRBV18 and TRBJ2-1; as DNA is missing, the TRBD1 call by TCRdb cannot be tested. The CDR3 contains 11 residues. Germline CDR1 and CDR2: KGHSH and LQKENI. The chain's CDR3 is CAGGPRDEQFF.

CDR3 residues: CASLTGNEKLFF. The chain joins TRBV28 to TRBJ1-4; without DNA, the TCRdb call of TRBD1 cannot be checked. Germline V lookup: CDR1 MDHEN, CDR2 SYDVKM. The CDR3 extends over 12 amino acids.

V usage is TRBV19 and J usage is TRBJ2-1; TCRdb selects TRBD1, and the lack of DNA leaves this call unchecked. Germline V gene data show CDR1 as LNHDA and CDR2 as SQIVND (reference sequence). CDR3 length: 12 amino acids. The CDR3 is CASSDRGWDQFF.

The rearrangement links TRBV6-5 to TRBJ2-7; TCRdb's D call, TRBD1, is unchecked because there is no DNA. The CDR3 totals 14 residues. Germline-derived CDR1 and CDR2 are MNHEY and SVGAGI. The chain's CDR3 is CASSYLDRASEQYF.

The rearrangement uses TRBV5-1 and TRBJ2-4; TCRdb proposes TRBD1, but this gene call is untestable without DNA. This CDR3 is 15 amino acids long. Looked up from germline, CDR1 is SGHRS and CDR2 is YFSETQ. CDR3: CASSLTGGFRDIQYF.

Here the CDR3 reads CASSFTAVGEKLFF. V is TRBV11-2 and J is TRBJ1-4. This CDR3 is built from 14 residues. The germline gives CDR1 SGHAT, CDR2 FQNNGV. Variable domain in full (rest from reference TRBV11-2 and TRBJ1-4): EAGVAQSPRYKIIEKRQSVAFWCNPISGHATLYWYQQILGQGPKLLIQFQNNGVVDDSQLPKDRFSAERLKGVDSTLKIQPAKLEDSAVYLCASSFTAVGEKLFFGSGTQLSVL.

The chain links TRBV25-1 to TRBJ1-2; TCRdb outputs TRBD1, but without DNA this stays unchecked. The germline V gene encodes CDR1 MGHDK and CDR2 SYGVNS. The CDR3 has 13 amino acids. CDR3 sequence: CASRGTESYGYTF.

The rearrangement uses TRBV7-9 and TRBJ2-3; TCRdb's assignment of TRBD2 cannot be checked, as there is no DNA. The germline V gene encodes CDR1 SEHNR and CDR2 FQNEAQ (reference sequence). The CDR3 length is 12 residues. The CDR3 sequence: CASSETSDTQYF.

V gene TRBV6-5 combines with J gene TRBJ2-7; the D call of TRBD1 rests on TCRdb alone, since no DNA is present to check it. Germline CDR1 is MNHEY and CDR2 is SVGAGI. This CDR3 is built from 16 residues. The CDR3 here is CASSSRAGAFAYEQYF.

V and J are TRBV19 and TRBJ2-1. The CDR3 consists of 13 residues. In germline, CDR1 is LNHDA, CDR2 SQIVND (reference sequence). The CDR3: CASKAHSYNEQFF.

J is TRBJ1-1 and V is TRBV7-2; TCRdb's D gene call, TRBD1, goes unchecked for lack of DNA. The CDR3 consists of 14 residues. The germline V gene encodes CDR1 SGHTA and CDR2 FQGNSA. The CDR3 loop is CASSLGQGLRVAFF.

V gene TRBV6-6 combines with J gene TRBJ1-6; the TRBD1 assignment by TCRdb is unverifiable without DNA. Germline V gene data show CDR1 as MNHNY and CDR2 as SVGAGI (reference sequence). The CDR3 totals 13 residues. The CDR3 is CASSNTGQSPLHF.